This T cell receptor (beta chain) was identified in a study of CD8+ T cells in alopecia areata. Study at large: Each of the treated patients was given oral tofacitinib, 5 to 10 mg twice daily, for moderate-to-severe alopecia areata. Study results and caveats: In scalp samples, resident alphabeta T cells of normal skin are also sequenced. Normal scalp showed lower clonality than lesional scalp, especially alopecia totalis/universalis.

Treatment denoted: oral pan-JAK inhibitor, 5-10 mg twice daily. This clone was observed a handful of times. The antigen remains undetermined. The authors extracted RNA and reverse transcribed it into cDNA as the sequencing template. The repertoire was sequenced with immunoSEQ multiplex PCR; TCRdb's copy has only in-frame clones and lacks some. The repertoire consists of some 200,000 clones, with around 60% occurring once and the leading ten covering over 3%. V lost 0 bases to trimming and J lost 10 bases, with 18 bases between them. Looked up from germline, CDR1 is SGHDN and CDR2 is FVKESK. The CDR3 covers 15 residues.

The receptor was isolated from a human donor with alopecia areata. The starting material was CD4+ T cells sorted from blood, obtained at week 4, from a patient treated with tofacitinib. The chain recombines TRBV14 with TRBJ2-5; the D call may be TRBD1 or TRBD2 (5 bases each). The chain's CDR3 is CASSQDRGAWKDQYF. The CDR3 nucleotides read TGTGCCAGCAGCCAAGATCGAGGGGCCTGGAAGGACCAGTACTTC.